The text below deals with one TCR beta chain. The data were obtained in a study of blood T cell repertoires in COVID-19. V lost 5 bases and J lost 5; bases outside the gene matches: 4. Germline-derived CDR1 and CDR2 are SGHTA and FQGNSA. The CDR3 length is 13 residues. Clones were read by immunoSEQ multiplex PCR, and TCRdb kept only the in-frame ones, dropping some. The sample lists roughly 200,000 clones; roughly 79% were seen once. The specimen sequenced was peripheral blood. The origin of this receptor is a woman aged 40 to 50 with COVID-19, enrolled during active disease. This sequence joins TRBV7-2 and TRBJ2-7; 9 bases line up with TRBD1. CDR3 loop: CASSRRDRDEQYF. In nucleotides, the CDR3 is TGTGCCAGCAGCCGCCGGGACAGGGACGAGCAGTACTTC.